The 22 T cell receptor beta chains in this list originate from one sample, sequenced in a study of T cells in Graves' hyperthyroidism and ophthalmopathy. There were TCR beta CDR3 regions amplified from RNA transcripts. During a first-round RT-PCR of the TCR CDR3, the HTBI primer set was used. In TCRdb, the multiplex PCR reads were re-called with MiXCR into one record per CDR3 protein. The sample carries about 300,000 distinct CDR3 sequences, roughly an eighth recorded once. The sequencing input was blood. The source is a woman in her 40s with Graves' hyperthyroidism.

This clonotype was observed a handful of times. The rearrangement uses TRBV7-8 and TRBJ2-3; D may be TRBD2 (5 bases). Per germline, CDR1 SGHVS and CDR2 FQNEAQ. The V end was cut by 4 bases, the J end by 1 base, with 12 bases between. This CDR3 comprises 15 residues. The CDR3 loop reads CASSSLGARTDTQYF. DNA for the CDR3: TGTGCCAGCAGCTCACTGGGAGCCCGCACAGATACGCAGTATTTT. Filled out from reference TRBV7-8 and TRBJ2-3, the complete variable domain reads GAGVSQSPRYKVAKRGQDVALRCDPISGHVSLFWYQQALGQGPEFLTYFQNEAQLDKSGLPSDRFFAERPEGSVSTLKIQRTQQEDSAVYLCASSSLGARTDTQYFGPGTRLTVL.

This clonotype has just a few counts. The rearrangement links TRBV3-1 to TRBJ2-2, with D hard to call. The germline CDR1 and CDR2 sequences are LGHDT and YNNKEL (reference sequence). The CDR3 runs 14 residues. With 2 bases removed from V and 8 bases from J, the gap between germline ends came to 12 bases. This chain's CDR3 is CASSQFIGQGELFF. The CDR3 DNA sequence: TGTGCCAGCAGCCAATTCATCGGGCAGGGGGAGCTGTTTTTT.

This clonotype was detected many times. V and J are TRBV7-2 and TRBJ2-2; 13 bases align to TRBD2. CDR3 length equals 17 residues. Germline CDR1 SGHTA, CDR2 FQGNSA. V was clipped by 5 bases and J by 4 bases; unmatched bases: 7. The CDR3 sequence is CASSKLAGGPITGELFF. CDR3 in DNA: TGTGCCAGCAGCAAACTAGCGGGAGGGCCGATCACCGGGGAGCTGTTTTTT.

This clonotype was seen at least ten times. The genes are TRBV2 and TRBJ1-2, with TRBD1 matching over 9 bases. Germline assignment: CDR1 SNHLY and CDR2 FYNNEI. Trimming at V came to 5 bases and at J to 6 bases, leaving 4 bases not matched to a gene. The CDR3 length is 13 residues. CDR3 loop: CASSRWDRDGYTF. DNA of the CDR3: TGTGCCAGCAGTCGTTGGGACAGGGATGGCTACACCTTC.

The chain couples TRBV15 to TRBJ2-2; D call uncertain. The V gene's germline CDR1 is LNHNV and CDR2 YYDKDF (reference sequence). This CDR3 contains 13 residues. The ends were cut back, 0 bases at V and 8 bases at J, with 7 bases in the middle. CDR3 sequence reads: CATSRDYRGELFF. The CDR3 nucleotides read TGTGCCACCAGCAGAGATTATCGTGGGGAGCTGTTTTTT.

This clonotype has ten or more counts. In DNA form, the CDR3 reads TGCAGCGTTCACAGGGAGGACAAAGAGACCCAGTACTTC. This codes for CSVHREDKETQYF. The rearrangement uses TRBV29-1 and TRBJ2-5; D possibly uses TRBD1 or TRBD2 (6 bases each). The CDR3 sequence is 13 residues long. The V gene lost 5 bases and the J gene lost 3 bases, with 13 bases spanning the gap. Germline CDR1 and CDR2: SQVTM and ANQGSEA.

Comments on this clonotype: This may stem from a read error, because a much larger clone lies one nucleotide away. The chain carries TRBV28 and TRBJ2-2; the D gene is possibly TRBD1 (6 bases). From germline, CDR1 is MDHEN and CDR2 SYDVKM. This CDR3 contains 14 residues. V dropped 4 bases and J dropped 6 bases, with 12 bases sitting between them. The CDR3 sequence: CASSYRVVAGELFF. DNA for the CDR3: TGTGCCAGCAGTTACAGGGTAGTGGCCGGGGAGCTGTTTTTT.

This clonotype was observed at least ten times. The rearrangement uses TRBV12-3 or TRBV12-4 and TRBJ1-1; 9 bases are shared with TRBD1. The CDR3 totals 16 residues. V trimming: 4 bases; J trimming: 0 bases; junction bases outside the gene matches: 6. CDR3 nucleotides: TGTGCCAGCAGTTCGACAGGGGGTTGGGTGAACACTGAAGCTTTCTTT. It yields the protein CASSSTGGWVNTEAFF.

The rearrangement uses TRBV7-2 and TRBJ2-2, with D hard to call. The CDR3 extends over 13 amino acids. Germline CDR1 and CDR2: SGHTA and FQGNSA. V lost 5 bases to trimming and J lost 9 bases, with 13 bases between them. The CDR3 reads CASSPRVTRELFF. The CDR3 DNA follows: TGTGCCAGCAGCCCTAGGGTAACCAGGGAGCTGTTTTTT. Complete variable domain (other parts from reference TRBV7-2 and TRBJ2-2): GAGVSQSPSNKVTEKGKDVELRCDPISGHTALYWYRQSLGQGLEFLIYFQGNSAPDKSGLPSDRFSAERTGGSVSTLTIQRTQQEDSAVYLCASSPRVTRELFFGEGSRLTVL.

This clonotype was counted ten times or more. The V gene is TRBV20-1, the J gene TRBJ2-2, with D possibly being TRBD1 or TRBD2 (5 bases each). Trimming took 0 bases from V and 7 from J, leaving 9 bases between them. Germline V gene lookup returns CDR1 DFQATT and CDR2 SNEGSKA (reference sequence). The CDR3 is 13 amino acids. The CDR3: CSARDEGYGELFF. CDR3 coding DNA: TGCAGTGCTAGAGATGAGGGGTACGGGGAGCTGTTTTTT.

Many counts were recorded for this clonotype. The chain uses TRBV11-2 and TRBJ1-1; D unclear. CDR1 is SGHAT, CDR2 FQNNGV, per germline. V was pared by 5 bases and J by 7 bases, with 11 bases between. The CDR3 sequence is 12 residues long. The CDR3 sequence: CASSEGWGEAFF. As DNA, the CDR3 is TGTGCCAGCAGCGAAGGGTGGGGTGAAGCTTTCTTT.

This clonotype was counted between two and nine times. The CDR3 region is CASSPQRTAVWSPLHF. The CDR3 bases are TGTGCCAGCAGTCCACAGCGGACAGCCGTCTGGTCACCCCTCCACTTT. The chain joins TRBV28 to TRBJ1-6; D perhaps matches TRBD1 (6 bases). Germline V gives CDR1 MDHEN, CDR2 SYDVKM. CDR3 length equals 16 residues. The V end lost 5 bases, the J end lost 10 bases, and 21 bases lay between the germline ends.

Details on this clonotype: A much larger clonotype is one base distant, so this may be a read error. CDR3 amino acids: CASSPGLERYEQYF. CDR3 in DNA: TGTGCCAGCAGCCCGGGACTAGAGAGATACGAGCAGTACTTC. V and J are TRBV7-2 and TRBJ2-7; 8 bases are shared with TRBD2. With V trimmed by 5 bases and J by 4 bases, 7 bases remained unmatched. The CDR3 length is 14 residues. The germline V gene encodes CDR1 SGHTA and CDR2 FQGNSA.

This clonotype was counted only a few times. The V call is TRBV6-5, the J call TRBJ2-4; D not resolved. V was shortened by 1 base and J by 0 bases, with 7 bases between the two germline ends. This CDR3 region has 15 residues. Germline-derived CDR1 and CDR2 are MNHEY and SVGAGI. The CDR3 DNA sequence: TGTGCCAGCAGTTACTTCGGTCTAGCCAAAAACATTCAGTACTTC. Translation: CASSYFGLAKNIQYF.

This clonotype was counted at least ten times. The CDR3 DNA follows: TGTGCCAGCAGTGATGAACAGGGAGGTACGCAGTATTTT. Translating it yields CASSDEQGGTQYF. The chain recombines TRBV6-4 with TRBJ2-3; possibly TRBD1 or TRBD2 for D (6 bases each). Deletions cut 3 bases from V and 8 bases from J, with 12 bases between. The CDR3 runs 13 residues. CDR1 MRHNA and CDR2 SNTAGT come from the germline V gene.

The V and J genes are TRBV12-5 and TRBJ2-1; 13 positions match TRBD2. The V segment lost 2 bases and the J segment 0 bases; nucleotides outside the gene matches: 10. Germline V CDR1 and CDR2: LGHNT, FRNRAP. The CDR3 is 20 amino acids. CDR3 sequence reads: CASGLRYWTSGSDSYNEQFF. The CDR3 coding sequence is TGTGCTAGTGGTTTGAGATACTGGACTAGCGGGAGCGACTCCTACAATGAGCAGTTCTTC.

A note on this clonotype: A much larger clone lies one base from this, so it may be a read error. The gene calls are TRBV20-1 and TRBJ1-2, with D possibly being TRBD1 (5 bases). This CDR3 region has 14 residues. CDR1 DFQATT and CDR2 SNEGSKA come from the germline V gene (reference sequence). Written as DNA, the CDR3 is TGCAGTGCTAGAGTTCCAGGGCCTAACTATGGCTACCCCTTC. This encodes CSARVPGPNYGYPF.

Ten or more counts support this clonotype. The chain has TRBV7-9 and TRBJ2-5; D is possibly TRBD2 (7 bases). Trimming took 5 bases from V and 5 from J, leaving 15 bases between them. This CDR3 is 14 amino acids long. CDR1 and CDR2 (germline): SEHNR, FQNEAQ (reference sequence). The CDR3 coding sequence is TGTGCCAGCAGCCCTAGGGGGGGGGCGGAGACCCAGTACTTC. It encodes CASSPRGGAETQYF.

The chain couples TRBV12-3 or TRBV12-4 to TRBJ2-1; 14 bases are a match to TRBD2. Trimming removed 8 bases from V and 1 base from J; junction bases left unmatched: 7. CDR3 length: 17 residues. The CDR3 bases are TGTGCCAGCCGCCCGGGGACTAGCGGGAGTTCCTACAATGAGCAGTTCTTC. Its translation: CASRPGTSGSSYNEQFF.

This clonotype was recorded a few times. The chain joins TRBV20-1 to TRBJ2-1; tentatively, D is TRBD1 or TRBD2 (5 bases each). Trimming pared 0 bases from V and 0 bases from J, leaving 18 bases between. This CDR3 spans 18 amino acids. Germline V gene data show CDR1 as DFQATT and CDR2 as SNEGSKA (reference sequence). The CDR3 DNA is TGCAGTGCTAGAGACAGTACAGGACTGAAGAGCTCCTACAATGAGCAGTTCTTC. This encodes CSARDSTGLKSSYNEQFF.

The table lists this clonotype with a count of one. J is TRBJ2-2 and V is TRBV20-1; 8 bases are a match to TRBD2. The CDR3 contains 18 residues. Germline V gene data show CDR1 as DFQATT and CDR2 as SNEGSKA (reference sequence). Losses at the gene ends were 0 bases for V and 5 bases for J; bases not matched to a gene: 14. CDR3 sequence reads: CSARDVFKAGVGTGELFF. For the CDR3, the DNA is TGCAGTGCTAGAGATGTCTTTAAAGCGGGAGTTGGAACCGGGGAGCTGTTTTTT.

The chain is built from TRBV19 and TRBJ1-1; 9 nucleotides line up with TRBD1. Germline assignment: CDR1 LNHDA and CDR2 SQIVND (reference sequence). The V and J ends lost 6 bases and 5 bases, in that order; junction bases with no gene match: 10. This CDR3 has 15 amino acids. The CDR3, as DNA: TGTGCCAGTAGGGCCCGGGACAGGGTTCTTACTGAAGCTTTCTTT. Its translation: CASRARDRVLTEAFF.